This T cell receptor beta chain was sequenced in a study of beta chain features in type 1 diabetes. Study background: Age, gender and cell yields were similar between patients and healthy donors.

Isolation of CD4+ naive, central memory, regulatory and stem cell-like memory cells was achieved by sorting via CD45RO/CCR7/CD25/CD127/CD95/CD27. This clone turned up a few times. Its target is not known. Distinct nucleotide sequences in the sample also encode this CDR3. What was sequenced were expressed TCRB transcripts, since all of the isolated RNA had been reverse transcribed. Measured with immunoSEQ multiplex PCR; TCRdb has only the in-frame clones, and not every one. The profile shows hundreds of thousands of clones, roughly an eighth of them singletons. CDR3 length: 14 amino acids. Deletions cut 2 bases from V and 0 bases from J, with 8 bases between. Germline CDR1 MNHEY, CDR2 SVGAGI. Study outcomes and limitations: TCRB CDR3s from Type 1 diabetes patients were moderately but significantly shorter in all four CD4+ subsets.

Sequences were obtained from naive CD4+ T cells from blood. The chain couples TRBV6-5 to TRBJ2-7; the D gene is possibly TRBD1 (5 bases). The TCR comes from a young man with type 1 diabetes. CDR3 in DNA: TGTGCCAGCAGTTACGGAGACAGCTCCTACGAGCAGTACTTC. Amino acid sequence: CASSYGDSSYEQYF.